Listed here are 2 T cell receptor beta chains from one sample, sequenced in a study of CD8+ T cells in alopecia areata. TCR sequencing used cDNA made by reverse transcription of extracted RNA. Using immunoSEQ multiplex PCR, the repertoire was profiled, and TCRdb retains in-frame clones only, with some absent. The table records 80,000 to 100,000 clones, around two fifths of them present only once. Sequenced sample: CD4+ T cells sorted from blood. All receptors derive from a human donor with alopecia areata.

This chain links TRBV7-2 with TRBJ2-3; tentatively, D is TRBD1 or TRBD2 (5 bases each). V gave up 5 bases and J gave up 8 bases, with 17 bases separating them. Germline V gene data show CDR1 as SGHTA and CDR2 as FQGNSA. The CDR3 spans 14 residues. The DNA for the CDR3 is TGTGCCAGCAGCGAAGGGACCGCTCCGGGTACGCAGTATTTT. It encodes CASSEGTAPGTQYF.

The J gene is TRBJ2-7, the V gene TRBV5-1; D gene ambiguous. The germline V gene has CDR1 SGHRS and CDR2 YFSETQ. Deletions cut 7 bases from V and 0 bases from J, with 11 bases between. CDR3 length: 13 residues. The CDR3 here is CASAPLSSYEQYF. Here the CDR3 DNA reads TGCGCCAGCGCCCCGCTATCCTCCTACGAGCAGTACTTC.